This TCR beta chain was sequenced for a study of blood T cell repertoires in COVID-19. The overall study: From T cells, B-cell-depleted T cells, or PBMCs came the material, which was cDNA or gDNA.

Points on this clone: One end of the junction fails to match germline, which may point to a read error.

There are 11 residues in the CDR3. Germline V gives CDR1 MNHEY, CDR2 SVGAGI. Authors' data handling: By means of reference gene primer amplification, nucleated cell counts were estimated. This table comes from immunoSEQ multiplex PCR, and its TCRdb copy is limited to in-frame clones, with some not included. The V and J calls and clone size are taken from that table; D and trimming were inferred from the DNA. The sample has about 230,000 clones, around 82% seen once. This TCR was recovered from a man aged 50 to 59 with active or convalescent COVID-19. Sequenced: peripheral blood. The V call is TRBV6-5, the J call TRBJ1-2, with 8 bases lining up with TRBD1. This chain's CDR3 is CASSYQGAGAF. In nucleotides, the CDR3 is TGTGCCAGCAGTTACCAGGGGGCTGGCGCCTTC.